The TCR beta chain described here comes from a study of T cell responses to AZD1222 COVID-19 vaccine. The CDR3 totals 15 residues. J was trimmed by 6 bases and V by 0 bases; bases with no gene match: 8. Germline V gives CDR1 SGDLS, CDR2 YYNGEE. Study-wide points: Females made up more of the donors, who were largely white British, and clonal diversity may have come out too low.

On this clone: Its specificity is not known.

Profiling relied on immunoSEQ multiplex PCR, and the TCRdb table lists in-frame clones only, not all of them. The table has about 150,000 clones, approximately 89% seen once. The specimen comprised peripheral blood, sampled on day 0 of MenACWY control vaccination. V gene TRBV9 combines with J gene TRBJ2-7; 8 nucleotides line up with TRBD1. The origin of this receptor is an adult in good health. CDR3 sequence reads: CASSVGFGQGGEQYF. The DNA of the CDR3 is TGTGCCAGCAGCGTAGGATTTGGACAGGGCGGCGAGCAGTACTTC.